What follows are 11 T cell receptor beta chains derived from one specimen sequenced in a study of CD8+CD57+ T cells in acquired aplastic anemia (dated by TCRdb to the late 2010s). The sample was run on an Illumina HiSeq 2000. TCR beta VDJ combination and CDR3 sequence profiling used genomic DNA as the template. The public reads were reprocessed in TCRdb via fastp at Q25 and MiXCR, keeping in-frame beta chains. Each record represents a unique CDR3 protein, reported with the most common genes and DNA among its rows. This sample comprises 150,000 or so distinct CDR3 sequences, about 48% of them detected only once. The ten most abundant clones make up approximately 12% of the sample. Flow cytometry had shown CD8+CD57+ cell expansion in the patients selected for sequencing. The source material was sorted CD4+, CD8+, or CD8+CD57+ T cells (not recorded which) from PBMCs. These receptors were taken from a human donor with aplastic anemia.

The chain combines TRBV5-1 with TRBJ2-1; D remains unclear. V shed 2 bases and J shed 6 bases, with 9 bases lying between them. CDR1 SGHRS and CDR2 YFSETQ come from the germline V gene. The CDR3 has 13 residues. Here the CDR3 reads CASSFPELNEQFF. The CDR3 DNA is TGCGCCAGCAGCTTCCCGGAGCTCAATGAGCAGTTCTTC.

The sample holds many counts of this clonotype. The rearrangement links TRBV7-9 to TRBJ1-3; 7 bases are a match to TRBD1. CDR1 SEHNR and CDR2 FQNEAQ come from the germline V gene (reference sequence). CDR3 length: 15 amino acids. The ends lost 4 bases at V and 1 base at J; junction bases unmatched: 4. The CDR3 is CASSSGQASGNTIYF. The CDR3 region has the DNA TGTGCCAGCAGCTCCGGACAGGCATCTGGAAACACCATATATTTT.

This sequence joins TRBV11-1 and TRBJ2-7; D assignment may be TRBD1 or TRBD2 (7 bases each). Deletions cut 5 bases from V and 6 bases from J, with 29 bases between. This CDR3 contains 18 residues. CDR1 SGHAT and CDR2 FQDESV come from the germline V gene (reference sequence). DNA of the CDR3: TGTGCCAGCAGCACTAGTGGGGGGGCACAGGGGCGATTGAGCGAGCAGTACTTC. Encoded protein: CASSTSGGAQGRLSEQYF.

The genes are TRBV10-3 and TRBJ1-1, with 8 bases aligning to TRBD1. This CDR3 is 15 amino acids long. CDR1 and CDR2 (germline): ENHRY, SYGVKD. V dropped 0 bases and J dropped 4; count of bases not matched to a gene: 4. CDR3 bases: TGTGCCATCAGTGAGTCGGACAGGGTGGCCACTGAAGCTTTCTTT. This gives the protein CAISESDRVATEAFF.

CDR3 sequence: CASSQASSTNYGYTF. The DNA of the CDR3 is TGTGCCAGCAGCCAGGCCTCTTCAACTAACTATGGCTACACCTTC. The J gene is TRBJ1-2, the V gene TRBV14; D is unresolved. This CDR3 has 15 amino acids. CDR1 SGHDN and CDR2 FVKESK come from the germline V gene. V lost 3 bases to trimming and J lost 0 bases, with 11 bases between them.

This clonotype was seen a few times. J is TRBJ2-2 and V is TRBV18, with D unresolved. Germline V gene data show CDR1 as KGHSH and CDR2 as LQKENI. Trimming cost V 3 bases and J 6 bases, with 14 bases left between them. CDR3 length equals 15 residues. DNA for the CDR3: TGTGCCAGCTCACCTCGGACGGGTTTCCCCGGGGAGCTGTTTTTT. Amino acid sequence: CASSPRTGFPGELFF.

This clonotype appeared a few times. The junction and the germline gene differ at one end; a read error may be behind it. V is TRBV7-9 and J is TRBJ2-1; 10 positions match TRBD2. Germline lookup yields CDR1 SEHNR and CDR2 FQNEAQ (reference sequence). The CDR3 runs to 14 residues. The CDR3 loop reads CASSLGLAIHEQLF. The CDR3 DNA reads as TGTGCCAGCAGCCTGGGACTAGCGATCCATGAGCAGCTCTTC.

The chain joins TRBV2 to TRBJ2-1, with D unclear. Germline lookup yields CDR1 SNHLY and CDR2 FYNNEI. The CDR3 has 13 amino acids. V lost 5 bases and J 8 bases, leaving 13 bases between the germline ends. CDR3 sequence: CASSSQGWDEQFF. The CDR3 region has the DNA TGTGCCAGCAGTTCCCAAGGGTGGGATGAGCAGTTCTTC.

This clonotype was counted at least ten times. This sequence joins TRBV4-3 and TRBJ2-7; 10 bases map to TRBD1. The CDR3 runs 15 residues. Germline CDR1 LGHNA, CDR2 YSLEER. V shed 3 bases and J 2 bases; nucleotides not matched to a gene: 4. The CDR3 reads CASSQGQGITYEQYF. Here the CDR3 DNA reads TGCGCCAGCAGCCAGGGACAGGGGATCACCTACGAGCAGTACTTC.

This clonotype was counted ten times or more. V usage is TRBV15 and J usage is TRBJ2-3, with D unresolved. The V gene lost 5 bases and the J gene lost 1 base, with 7 bases spanning the gap. CDR1 is LNHNV and CDR2 is YYDKDF in the germline V gene (reference sequence). CDR3 length: 13 amino acids. For the CDR3, the DNA is TGTGCCACCAGCGTTGGGGGCACAGATACGCAGTATTTT. It specifies CATSVGGTDTQYF.

This clonotype was found a few times. The chain uses TRBV19 and TRBJ1-2, with 8 positions matching TRBD1. Trimming took 5 bases from V and 8 from J; bases not matched to a gene: 7. The CDR3 sequence is 13 residues long. CDR1 LNHDA and CDR2 SQIVND come from the germline V gene (reference sequence). In nucleotides, the CDR3 is TGTGCCAGTAGTCGACAGGGGACAGGCGGCTACACCTTC. It is translated as CASSRQGTGGYTF.